The text below deals with one T cell receptor (beta chain). What it binds is unknown. The sample comes from a study of radiation and T cells in renal cell carcinoma. Study overall: Nephrectomy followed 15 Gy stereotactic body radiation by 4 weeks.

Method: immunoSEQ multiplex PCR; TCRdb's copy keeps in-frame clones and lacks some. The repertoire has 90,000 to 95,000 clones, 82% of them found once; the top ten carry around 6.7%. Whole-study findings and limits: Without pretreatment biopsies, baseline tumor clonotype presence was undetermined. In blood, top tumor clones expanded by 2 weeks, shrinking by 4.

This CDR3 region has 15 residues. Germline loops: CDR1 SGDLS, CDR2 YYNGEE. Losses at the gene ends were 6 bases for V and 8 bases for J; bases not matched to a gene: 13. The time point: baseline pretreatment blood. As for treatment: 15 Gy SBRT to primary tumor, nephrectomy 4 weeks later. The patient's renal cell carcinoma had clear cell pathology. The receptor comes from a man aged 55 to 69 with renal cell carcinoma. The chain has TRBV9 and TRBJ2-1; 8 bases are shared with TRBD2. The source material was blood, sampled from a patient whose treatment included radiotherapy and nephrectomy. Here the CDR3 DNA reads TGTGCCAGCACCGCAACCGGCGGGCGGGGGGATGAGCAGTTCTTC. It encodes CASTATGGRGDEQFF.